The sequence of this T cell receptor beta chain was determined in a study of blood T cells in healthy people across ages. On the study more broadly: When template switching was applied, about one barcoded beta molecule was captured per two T cells. Study observations and caveats: Measured against age, TCR beta diversity per million T cells decreased in a roughly linear manner.

This clonotype was counted a few times. The antigen remains undetermined. This CDR3 spans 15 amino acids. The V end lost 1 base, the J end lost 5 bases, and 15 bases lay between the germline ends. Germline V lookup: CDR1 SGHTA, CDR2 FQGNSA. The second PCR ran roughly 6 to 11 cycles with a sample-barcoded 5' primer and J-beta primers. TCRdb re-called the 5' RACE reads with MiXCR, one entry per CDR3 protein. The sample has approximately 1,100,000 distinct CDR3 sequences; 40% to 50% are singletons. The rearrangement uses TRBV7-2 and TRBJ2-7, with D possibly TRBD1 on 5 matching bases. Sequenced sample: blood. This clonotype originated in a woman in her fifties or sixties in good health. The CDR3 is CASSLDGRESNEQYF. In DNA, the CDR3 is TGTGCCAGCAGCTTAGACGGCAGGGAATCCAACGAGCAGTACTTC.